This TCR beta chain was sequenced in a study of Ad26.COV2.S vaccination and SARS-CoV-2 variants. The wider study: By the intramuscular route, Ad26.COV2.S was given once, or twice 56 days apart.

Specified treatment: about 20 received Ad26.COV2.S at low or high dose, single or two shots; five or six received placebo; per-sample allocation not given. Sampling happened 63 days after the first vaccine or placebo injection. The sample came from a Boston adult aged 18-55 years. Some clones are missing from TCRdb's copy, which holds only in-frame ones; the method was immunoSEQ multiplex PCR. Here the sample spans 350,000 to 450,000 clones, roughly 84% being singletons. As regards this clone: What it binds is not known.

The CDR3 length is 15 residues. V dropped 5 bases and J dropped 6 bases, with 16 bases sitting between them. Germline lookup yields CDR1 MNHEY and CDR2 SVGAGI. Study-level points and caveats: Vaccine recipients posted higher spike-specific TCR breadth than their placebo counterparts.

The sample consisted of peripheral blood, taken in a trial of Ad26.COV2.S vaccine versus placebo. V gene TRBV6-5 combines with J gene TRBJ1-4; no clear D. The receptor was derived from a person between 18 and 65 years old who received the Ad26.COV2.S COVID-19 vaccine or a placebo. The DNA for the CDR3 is TGTGCCAGCAGTCAACAACAGTCCAAGTATGAAAAACTGTTTTTT. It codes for CASSQQQSKYEKLFF.